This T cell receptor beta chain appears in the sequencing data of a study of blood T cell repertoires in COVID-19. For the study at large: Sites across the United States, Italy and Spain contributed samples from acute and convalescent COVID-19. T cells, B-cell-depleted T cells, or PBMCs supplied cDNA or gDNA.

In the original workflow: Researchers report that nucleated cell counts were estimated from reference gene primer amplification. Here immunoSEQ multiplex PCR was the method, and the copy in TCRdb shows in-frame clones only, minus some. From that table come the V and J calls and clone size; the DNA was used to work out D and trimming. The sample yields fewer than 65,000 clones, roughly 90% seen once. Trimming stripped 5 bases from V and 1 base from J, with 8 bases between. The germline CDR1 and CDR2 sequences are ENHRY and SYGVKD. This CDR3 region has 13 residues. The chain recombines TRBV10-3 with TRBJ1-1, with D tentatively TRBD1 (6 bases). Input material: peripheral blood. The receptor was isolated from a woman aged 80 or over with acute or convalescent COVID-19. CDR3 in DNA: TGTGCCATCAGTCTACAGGGGAACACTGAAGCTTTCTTT. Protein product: CAISLQGNTEAFF.